This T cell receptor (beta chain) derives from a study of cytomegalovirus exposure and HLA in healthy donors. Study-level findings and limits: The study labeled 150 or so TCR beta chains cytomegalovirus-associated. Most TCRs appeared rarely, but some public TCRs recurred in many donors.

The data were produced by immunoSEQ multiplex PCR, yet TCRdb's version contains in-frame clones alone and is incomplete. The sample includes 100,000 to 150,000 clones, more than 75% of them seen just once. About this clone itself: Its antigen is undetermined.

This CDR3 region has 15 residues. Trimming stripped 1 base from V and 3 bases from J, with 12 bases between. Germline V lookup: CDR1 MGHDK, CDR2 SYGVNS. V and J are TRBV25-1 and TRBJ1-2, with D perhaps matching TRBD1 (5 bases). Sequencing used PBMCs. This TCR came from a woman younger than 45 in good health and CMV-seronegative. The chain's CDR3 is CASSEWGDGYYGYTF. CDR3 DNA: TGTGCCAGCAGTGAATGGGGGGACGGGTACTATGGCTACACCTTC.